The 2 T cell receptor beta chains below come from one sample, sequenced in a study of T cell repertoires in cytomegalovirus infection. From the reads, TCRdb called clonotypes with MiXCR, one entry per CDR3 protein. The sample shows some 400,000 distinct CDR3 sequences, around a sixth of them seen only once. The source material was PBMCs. Receptors originate from a human donor in good health (CMV status not recorded). Some clones in this sample may be carry-over from other donors' samples.

This clonotype was counted many times. This rearrangement joins TRBV20-1 to TRBJ1-6; D is ambiguous. V was pared by 3 bases and J by 8 bases, with 8 bases between. In germline, CDR1 is DFQATT, CDR2 SNEGSKA (reference sequence). CDR3 size: 12 residues. In DNA form, the CDR3 reads TGCAGTGCTAGTTTATCGGATTCACCCCTCCACTTT. Protein product: CSASLSDSPLHF.

Remarks on this clonotype: This may be a read error: a much more frequent sequence differs by one nucleotide. V gene TRBV10-3 combines with J gene TRBJ2-3; 9 bases agree with TRBD2. Germline V gene lookup returns CDR1 ENHRY and CDR2 SYGVKD. The J segment lost 2 bases and the V segment lost 8 bases, leaving 5 bases of the junction unmatched. The CDR3 has 14 amino acids. The CDR3 DNA reads as TGTGCCATCCGAGCGGGAGGCACCACAGATACGCAGTATTTT. This translates into CAIRAGGTTDTQYF.